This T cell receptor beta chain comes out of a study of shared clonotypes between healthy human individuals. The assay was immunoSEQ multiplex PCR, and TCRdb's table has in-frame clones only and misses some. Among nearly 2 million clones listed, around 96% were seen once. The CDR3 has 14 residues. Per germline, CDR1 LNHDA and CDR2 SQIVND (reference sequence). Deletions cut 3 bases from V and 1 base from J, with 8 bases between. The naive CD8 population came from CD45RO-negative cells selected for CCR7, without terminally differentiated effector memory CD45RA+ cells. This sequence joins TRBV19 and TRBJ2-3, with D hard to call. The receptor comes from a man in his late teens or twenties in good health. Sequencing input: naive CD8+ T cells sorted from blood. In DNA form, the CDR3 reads TGTGCCAGTAGTATGACTCCAGGCACAGATACGCAGTATTTT. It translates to CASSMTPGTDTQYF.